A selection of T cell receptor beta chains follows, all from one sample in a study of HIV-infected patients and healthy controls. TCRdb itself ran the 5' RACE reads through MiXCR, one entry per CDR3 protein. The sample contains about 64,000 distinct CDR3 sequences, 15% to 20% of which appear only once. The sequenced material came from CD4+ T cells from blood. These receptors were taken from a human donor in good health. The CDR3 runs from the conserved cysteine through the conserved F or W. A D gene is named only where the DNA matches it firmly. Expanded clones are given a class, and other clones once, few, many or no size at all.

clone size: .
D gene: .
J gene: TRBJ1-5
CDR3 length: 9
V gene: TRBV12-3/TRBV12-4
CDR3 protein: CASSPRGHF
CDR3 DNA: TGTGCCAGCAGTCCCCGCGGGCATTTT

clone size: .
D gene: .
J gene: TRBJ1-2
CDR3 length: 11
V gene: TRBV29-1
CDR3 protein: CSVKTGYGYTF
CDR3 DNA: TGCAGCGTCAAAACAGGGTATGGCTACACCTTC

clone size: few
D gene: .
J gene: TRBJ1-1
CDR3 length: 16
V gene: TRBV5-1
CDR3 protein: CASSSDETSGTTEAFF
CDR3 DNA: TGCGCCAGCAGCTCCGACGAGACCTCAGGGACCACTGAAGCTTTCTTT

clone size: many
D gene: TRBD1
J gene: TRBJ1-1
CDR3 length: 18
V gene: TRBV29-1
CDR3 protein: CSATPGQGWGQFDTEAFF
CDR3 DNA: TGCAGCGCTACCCCGGGACAGGGGTGGGGGCAGTTTGACACTGAAGCTTTCTTT

clone size: .
D gene: .
J gene: TRBJ2-7
CDR3 length: 12
V gene: TRBV12-3/TRBV12-4
CDR3 protein: CASSFTGAEQYF
CDR3 DNA: TGTGCCAGCAGTTTCACGGGGGCCGAGCAGTACTTC

clone size: many
D gene: .
J gene: TRBJ2-5
CDR3 length: 12
V gene: TRBV4-1
CDR3 protein: CASSQEMETQYF
CDR3 DNA: TGCGCCAGCAGCCAAGAAATGGAGACCCAGTACTTC

clone size: few
D gene: .
J gene: TRBJ2-1
CDR3 length: 16
V gene: TRBV23-1
CDR3 protein: CASSHPPTASYNEQFF
CDR3 DNA: TGCGCCAGCAGTCACCCCCCTACGGCCTCCTACAATGAGCAGTTCTTC

clone size: .
D gene: .
J gene: TRBJ1-1
CDR3 length: 14
V gene: TRBV5-5
CDR3 protein: CASSSPGQNTEAFF
CDR3 DNA: TGTGCCAGCAGCTCACCGGGACAGAACACTGAAGCTTTCTTT

clone size: .
D gene: TRBD1
J gene: TRBJ1-2
CDR3 length: 14
V gene: TRBV5-5
CDR3 protein: CASSWQGALGGDTF
CDR3 DNA: TGTGCCAGCAGCTGGCAGGGGGCGCTTGGAGGGGACACCTTC

clone size: .
D gene: TRBD1
J gene: TRBJ2-5
CDR3 length: 15
V gene: TRBV12-3/TRBV12-4
CDR3 protein: CASSLRTGAKETQYF
CDR3 DNA: TGTGCCAGCAGTTTGAGGACAGGGGCTAAAGAGACCCAGTACTTC

clone size: many
D gene: .
J gene: TRBJ1-5
CDR3 length: 13
V gene: TRBV30
CDR3 protein: CAWSVRSYQPQHF
CDR3 DNA: TGTGCCTGGAGTGTACGGTCGTATCAGCCCCAGCATTTT

clone size: .
D gene: .
J gene: TRBJ1-5
CDR3 length: 15
V gene: TRBV5-1
CDR3 protein: CASRWGGESNQPQHF
CDR3 DNA: TGCGCCAGCCGCTGGGGGGGGGAGTCCAATCAGCCCCAGCATTTT

clone size: .
D gene: .
J gene: TRBJ1-4
CDR3 length: 15
V gene: TRBV7-9
CDR3 protein: CASSFGQGVNEKLFF
CDR3 DNA: TGTGCCAGCAGCTTTGGTCAGGGAGTGAATGAAAAACTGTTTTTT

clone size: many
D gene: TRBD2
J gene: TRBJ2-1
CDR3 length: 13
V gene: TRBV10-1
CDR3 protein: CASSTGTKDEQFF
CDR3 DNA: TGCGCCAGCAGCACCGGGACTAAAGATGAGCAGTTCTTC

clone size: many
D gene: TRBD1
J gene: TRBJ2-7
CDR3 length: 14
V gene: TRBV9
CDR3 protein: CASSVATGSYEQYF
CDR3 DNA: TGTGCCAGCAGCGTAGCGACAGGGTCCTACGAGCAGTACTTC

clone size: .
D gene: .
J gene: TRBJ1-2
CDR3 length: 16
V gene: TRBV5-4
CDR3 protein: CASKTNPGSGNYGYTF
CDR3 DNA: TGTGCCAGCAAGACAAATCCGGGGAGCGGTAACTATGGCTACACCTTC

clone size: .
D gene: .
J gene: TRBJ1-6
CDR3 length: 15
V gene: TRBV20-1
CDR3 protein: CSARVPGSYNSPLHF
CDR3 DNA: TGCAGTGCTAGAGTTCCGGGGTCCTATAATTCACCCCTCCACTTT

clone size: .
D gene: TRBD2
J gene: TRBJ2-3
CDR3 length: 15
V gene: TRBV20-1
CDR3 protein: CSARSQRELTDTQYF
CDR3 DNA: TGCAGTGCTAGAAGCCAGCGGGAGCTGACAGATACGCAGTATTTT

clone size: many
D gene: TRBD1
J gene: TRBJ1-2
CDR3 length: 14
V gene: TRBV7-6
CDR3 protein: CASSLGTGPNGYTF
CDR3 DNA: TGTGCCAGCAGCTTGGGGACAGGCCCGAATGGCTACACCTTC

clone size: few
D gene: .
J gene: TRBJ2-6
CDR3 length: 17
V gene: TRBV4-1
CDR3 protein: CASSQGSGVRGANVLTF
CDR3 DNA: TGCGCCAGCAGCCAAGGGTCAGGCGTTCGGGGGGCCAACGTCCTGACTTTC

clone size: .
D gene: TRBD2
J gene: TRBJ2-1
CDR3 length: 12
V gene: TRBV20-1
CDR3 protein: CSAWDYLDEQFF
CDR3 DNA: TGCAGTGCGTGGGACTACCTGGACGAGCAGTTCTTC

clone size: few
D gene: .
J gene: TRBJ2-5
CDR3 length: 13
V gene: TRBV30
CDR3 protein: CAWAWAGQETQYF
CDR3 DNA: TGTGCCTGGGCATGGGCAGGGCAAGAGACCCAGTACTTC

clone size: few
D gene: .
J gene: TRBJ2-2
CDR3 length: 16
V gene: TRBV4-1
CDR3 protein: CASSQGPGRNTGELFF
CDR3 DNA: TGCGCCAGCAGCCAAGGGCCTGGACGCAACACCGGGGAGCTGTTTTTT